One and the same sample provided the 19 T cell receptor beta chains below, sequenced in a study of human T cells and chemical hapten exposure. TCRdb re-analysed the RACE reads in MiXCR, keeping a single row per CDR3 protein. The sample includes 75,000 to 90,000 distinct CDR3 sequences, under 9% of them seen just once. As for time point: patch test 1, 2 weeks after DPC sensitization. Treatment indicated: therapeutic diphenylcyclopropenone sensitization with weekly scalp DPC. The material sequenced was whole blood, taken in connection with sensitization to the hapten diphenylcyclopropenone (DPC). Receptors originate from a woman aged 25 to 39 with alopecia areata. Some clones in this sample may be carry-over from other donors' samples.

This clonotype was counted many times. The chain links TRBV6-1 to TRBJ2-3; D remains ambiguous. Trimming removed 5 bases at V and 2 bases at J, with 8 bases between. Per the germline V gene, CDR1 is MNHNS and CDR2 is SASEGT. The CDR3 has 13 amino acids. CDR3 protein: CASSSDFTDTQYF. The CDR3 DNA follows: TGTGCCAGCAGTTCAGACTTCACAGATACGCAGTATTTT.

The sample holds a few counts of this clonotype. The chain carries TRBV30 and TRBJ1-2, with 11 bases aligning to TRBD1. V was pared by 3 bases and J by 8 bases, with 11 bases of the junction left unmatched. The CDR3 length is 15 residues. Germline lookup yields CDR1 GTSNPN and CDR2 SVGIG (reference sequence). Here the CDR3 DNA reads TGTGCCTGGAGCGCGCGGGACAGGGGGTGGAGAGGCTACACCTTC. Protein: CAWSARDRGWRGYTF. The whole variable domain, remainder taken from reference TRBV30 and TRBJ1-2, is SQTIHQWPATLVQPVGSPLSLECTVEGTSNPNLYWYRQAAGRGLQLLFYSVGIGQISSEVPQNLSASRPQDRQFILSSKKLLLSDSGFYLCAWSARDRGWRGYTFGSGTRLTVV.

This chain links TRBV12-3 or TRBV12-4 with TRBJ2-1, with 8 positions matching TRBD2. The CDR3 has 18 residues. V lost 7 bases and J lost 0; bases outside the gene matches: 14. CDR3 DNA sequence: TGTGCCAGCACCCCCGGGAGGGGGGGGGGCGACTCCTACAATGAGCAGTTCTTC. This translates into CASTPGRGGGDSYNEQFF.

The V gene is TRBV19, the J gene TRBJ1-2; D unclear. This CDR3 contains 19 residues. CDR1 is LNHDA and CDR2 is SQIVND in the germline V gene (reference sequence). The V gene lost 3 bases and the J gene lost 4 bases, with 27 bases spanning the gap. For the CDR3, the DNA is TGTGCCAGTAGTATTATTCGTATCGGGTCGGCCAATTACGGCTATGGCTACACCTTC. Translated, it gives CASSIIRIGSANYGYGYTF.

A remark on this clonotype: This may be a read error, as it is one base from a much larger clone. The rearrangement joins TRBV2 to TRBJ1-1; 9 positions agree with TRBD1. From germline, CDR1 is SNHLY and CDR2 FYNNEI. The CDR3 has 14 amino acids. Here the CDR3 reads CASRYLQGATETFF. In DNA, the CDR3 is TGTGCCAGCAGGTATTTACAGGGGGCCACTGAAACTTTCTTT.

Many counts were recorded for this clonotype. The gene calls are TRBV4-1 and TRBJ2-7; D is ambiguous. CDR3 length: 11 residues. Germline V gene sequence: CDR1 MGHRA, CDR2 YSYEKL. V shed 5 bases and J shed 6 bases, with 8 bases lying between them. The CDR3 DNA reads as TGCGCCAGCAGCGGGAACAGCGAGCAGTACTTC. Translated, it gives CASSGNSEQYF.

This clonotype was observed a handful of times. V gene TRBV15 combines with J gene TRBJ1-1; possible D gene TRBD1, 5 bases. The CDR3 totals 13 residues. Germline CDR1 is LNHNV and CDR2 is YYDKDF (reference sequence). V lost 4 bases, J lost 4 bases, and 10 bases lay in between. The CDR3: CATSKGSATEAFF. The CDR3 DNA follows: TGTGCCACCAGCAAGGGGTCGGCCACTGAAGCTTTCTTT.

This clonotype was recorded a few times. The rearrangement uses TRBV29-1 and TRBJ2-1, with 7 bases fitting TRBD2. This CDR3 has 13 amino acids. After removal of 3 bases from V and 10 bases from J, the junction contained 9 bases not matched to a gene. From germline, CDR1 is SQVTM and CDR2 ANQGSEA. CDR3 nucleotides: TGCAGCGTTGATGGCGGGAGCCGGAAGGAGCAGTTCTTC. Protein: CSVDGGSRKEQFF.

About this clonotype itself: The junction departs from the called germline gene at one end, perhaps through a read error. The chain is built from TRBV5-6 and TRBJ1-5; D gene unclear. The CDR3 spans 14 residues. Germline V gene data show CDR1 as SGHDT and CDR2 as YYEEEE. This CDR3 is CVSSHKKGNQPQHF. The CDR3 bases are TGTGTCAGCAGCCATAAAAAGGGCAATCAGCCCCAGCATTTT.

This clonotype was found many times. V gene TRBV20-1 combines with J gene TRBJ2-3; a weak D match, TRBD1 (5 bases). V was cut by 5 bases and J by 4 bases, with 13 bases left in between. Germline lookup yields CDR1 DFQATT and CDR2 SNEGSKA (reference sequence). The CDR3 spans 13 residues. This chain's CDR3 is CSAQWAGSDTQYF. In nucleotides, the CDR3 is TGCAGTGCTCAGTGGGCAGGGTCAGATACGCAGTATTTT.

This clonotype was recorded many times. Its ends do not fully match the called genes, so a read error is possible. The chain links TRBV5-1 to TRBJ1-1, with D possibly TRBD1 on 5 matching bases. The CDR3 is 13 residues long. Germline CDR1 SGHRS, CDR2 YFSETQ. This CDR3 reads CASSLTANTEAFF. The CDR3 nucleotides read TGTGCCAGCAGCCTGACAGCGAACACTGAAGCTTTCTTT.

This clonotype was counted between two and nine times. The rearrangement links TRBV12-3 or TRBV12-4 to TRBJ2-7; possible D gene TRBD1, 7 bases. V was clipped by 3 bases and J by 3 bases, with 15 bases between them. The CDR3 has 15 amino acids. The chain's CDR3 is CASSFRGQEGYEQYF. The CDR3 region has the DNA TGTGCCAGCAGTTTTAGGGGGCAGGAGGGCTACGAGCAGTACTTC.

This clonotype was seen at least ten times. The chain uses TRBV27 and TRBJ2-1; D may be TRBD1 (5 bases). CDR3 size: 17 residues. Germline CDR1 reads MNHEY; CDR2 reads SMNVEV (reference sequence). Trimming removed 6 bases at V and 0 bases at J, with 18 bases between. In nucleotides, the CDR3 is TGTGCCAGCAGACGTCGAACAGGTTTAGCCTCCTACAATGAGCAGTTCTTC. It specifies CASRRRTGLASYNEQFF.

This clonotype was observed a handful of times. Written as DNA, the CDR3 is TGTGCCAGCAGCTTAGACGGCAACAGGGACCACGAGCAGTACTTC. Translated, it gives CASSLDGNRDHEQYF. V is TRBV7-9 and J is TRBJ2-7, with TRBD1 as a possible D gene (6 bases). CDR3 length: 15 residues. V was shortened by 1 base and J by 5 bases, with 15 bases between the two germline ends. In germline, CDR1 is SEHNR, CDR2 FQNEAQ (reference sequence).

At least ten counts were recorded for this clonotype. The CDR3 loop reads CASSQGRFLTATYEQYF. The CDR3 coding sequence is TGTGCCAGCAGCCAAGGCCGGTTTTTAACAGCGACCTACGAGCAGTACTTC. The V call is TRBV3-1, the J call TRBJ2-7; no clear D gene. The V end lost 1 base, the J end lost 2 bases, and 18 bases lay between the germline ends. This CDR3 has 17 residues. Germline CDR1 reads LGHDT; CDR2 reads YNNKEL (reference sequence).

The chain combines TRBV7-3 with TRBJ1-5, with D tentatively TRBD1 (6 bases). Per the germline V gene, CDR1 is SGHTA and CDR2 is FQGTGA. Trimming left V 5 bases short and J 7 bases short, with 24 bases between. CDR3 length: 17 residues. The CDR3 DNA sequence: TGTGCCAGCAGCCTACCAGCCCTTAACAGGGTACACCAGCCCCAGCATTTT. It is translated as CASSLPALNRVHQPQHF.

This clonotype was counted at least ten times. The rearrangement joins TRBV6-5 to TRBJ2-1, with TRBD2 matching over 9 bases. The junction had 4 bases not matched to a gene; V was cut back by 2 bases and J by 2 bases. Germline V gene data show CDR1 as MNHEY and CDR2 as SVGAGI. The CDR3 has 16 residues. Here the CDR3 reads CASSYRRGGPYNEQFF. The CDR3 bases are TGTGCCAGCAGTTACAGGCGGGGGGGACCCTACAATGAGCAGTTCTTC.

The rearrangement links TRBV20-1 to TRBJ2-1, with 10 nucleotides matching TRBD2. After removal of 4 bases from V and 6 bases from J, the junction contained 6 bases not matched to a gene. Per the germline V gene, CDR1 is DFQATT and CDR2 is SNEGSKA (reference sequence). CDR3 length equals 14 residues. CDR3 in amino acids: CSATQRGGINEQFF. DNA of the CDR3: TGCAGTGCTACCCAGCGGGGGGGTATCAATGAGCAGTTCTTC.

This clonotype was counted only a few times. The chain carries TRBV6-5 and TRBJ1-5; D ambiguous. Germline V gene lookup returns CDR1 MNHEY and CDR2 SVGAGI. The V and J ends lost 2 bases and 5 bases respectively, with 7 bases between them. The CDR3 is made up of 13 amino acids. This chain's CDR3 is CASSYREYQPQHF. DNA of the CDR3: TGTGCCAGCAGTTACCGGGAGTATCAGCCCCAGCATTTT.